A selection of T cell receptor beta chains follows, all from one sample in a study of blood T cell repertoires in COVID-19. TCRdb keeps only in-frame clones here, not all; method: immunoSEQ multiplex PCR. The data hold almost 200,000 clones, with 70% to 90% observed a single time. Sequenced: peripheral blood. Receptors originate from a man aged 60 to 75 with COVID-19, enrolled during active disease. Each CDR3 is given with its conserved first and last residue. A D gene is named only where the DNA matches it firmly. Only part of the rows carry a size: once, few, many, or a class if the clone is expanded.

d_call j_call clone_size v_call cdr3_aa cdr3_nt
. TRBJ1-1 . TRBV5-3 CARRLRGSPTGEAFF TGTGCCAGAAGGCTGAGGGGGTCACCGACAGGTGAAGCTTTCTTT
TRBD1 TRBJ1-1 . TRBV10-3 CAISERGQDEAFF TGTGCCATCAGTGAGAGGGGGCAGGATGAAGCTTTCTTT
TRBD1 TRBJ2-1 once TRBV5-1 CASSWTGGDFYEQFF TGCGCCAGCAGCTGGACAGGGGGCGACTTCTATGAGCAGTTCTTC
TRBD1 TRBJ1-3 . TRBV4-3 CASSQVPGQGGNTIYF TGCGCCAGCAGCCAAGTACCGGGACAGGGGGGAAACACCATATATTTT
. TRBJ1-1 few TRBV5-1 CASSLSAGMNTEAFF TGCGCCAGCAGCTTGTCGGCGGGGATGAACACTGAAGCTTTCTTT
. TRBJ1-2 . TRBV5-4 CASSSDGVQGEGYTF TGTGCCAGCAGCTCGGACGGGGTACAGGGAGAAGGCTACACCTTC
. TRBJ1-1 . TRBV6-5 CASSYSTGTEAFF TGTGCCAGCAGTTACTCGACGGGGACTGAAGCTTTCTTT
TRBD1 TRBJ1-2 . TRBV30 CAWSPDRGAGYTF TGTGCCTGGAGTCCCGACAGGGGAGCGGGCTACACCTTC
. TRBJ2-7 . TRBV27 CASRGTQGYEQYF TGTGCCAGCAGGGGTACCCAGGGTTACGAGCAGTACTTC
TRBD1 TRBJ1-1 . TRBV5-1 CASSRTGIESGTEAFF TGCGCCAGCAGTCGGACAGGGATTGAGTCGGGCACTGAAGCTTTCTTT
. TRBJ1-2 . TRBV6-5 CASSPRLGGGGYTF TGTGCCAGCAGTCCCCGCCTGGGGGGTGGTGGCTACACCTTC
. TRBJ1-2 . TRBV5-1 CASSDVGGDSDGYTF TGCGCCAGCAGCGACGTGGGGGGTGATAGCGATGGCTACACCTTC
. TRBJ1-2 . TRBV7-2 CASSFDGHSRNGYTF TGTGCCAGCAGCTTTGACGGACACTCCCGGAATGGCTACACCTTC
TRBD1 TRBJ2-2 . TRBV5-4 CASSSGQGVGELFF TGTGCCAGCAGCTCGGGACAGGGGGTTGGGGAGCTGTTTTTT
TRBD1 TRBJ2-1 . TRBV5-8 CASSLDRGWNEQFF TGTGCCAGCAGCCTCGACAGGGGATGGAATGAGCAGTTCTTC
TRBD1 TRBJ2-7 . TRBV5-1 CASSSSGQKTYEQYF TGCGCCAGCAGCTCTTCGGGACAGAAGACCTACGAGCAGTACTTC
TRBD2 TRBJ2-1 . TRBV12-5 CASGVGTTSTDEQFF TGTGCTAGTGGTGTCGGGACTACATCGACGGATGAGCAGTTCTTC
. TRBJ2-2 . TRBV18 CASSPQQNTGELFF TGTGCCAGCTCACCACAACAGAACACCGGGGAGCTGTTTTTT
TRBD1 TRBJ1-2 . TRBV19 CASRAATGKYGYTF TGTGCCAGTAGAGCGGCGACAGGGAAGTATGGCTACACCTTC
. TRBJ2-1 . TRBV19 CASSTVSYNEQFF TGTGCCAGTAGTACGGTCTCCTACAATGAGCAGTTCTTC
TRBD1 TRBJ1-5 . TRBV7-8 CASSAGTGGAVGQPQHF TGTGCCAGCAGCGCCGGGACAGGGGGCGCGGTAGGTCAGCCCCAGCATTTT
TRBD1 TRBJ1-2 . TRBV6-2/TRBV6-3 CASSWRQGYGYTF TGTGCCAGCAGTTGGAGACAGGGCTATGGCTACACCTTC
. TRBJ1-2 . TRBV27 CASSLDTRPVSYTF TGTGCCAGCAGTTTAGACACCCGACCAGTGAGCTACACCTTC
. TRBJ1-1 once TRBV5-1 CASSLEPGVYTEAFF TGCGCCAGCAGCTTGGAGCCGGGTGTGTACACTGAAGCTTTCTTT
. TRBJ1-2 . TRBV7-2 CASRLSRAHGYTF TGTGCCAGCAGGCTAAGCAGGGCGCATGGCTACACCTTC
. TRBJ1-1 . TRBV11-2 CASSLVGGTNTEAFF TGTGCCAGCAGCTTAGTCGGGGGAACGAACACTGAAGCTTTCTTT
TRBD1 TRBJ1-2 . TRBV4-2 CASSLPGQSYGYTF TGTGCCAGCAGCCTCCCGGGACAGAGCTATGGCTACACCTTC
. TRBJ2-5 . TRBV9 CASSVQGRGETQYF TGTGCCAGCAGCGTTCAGGGTCGGGGGGAGACCCAGTACTTC
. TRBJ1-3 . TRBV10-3 CAISEGAGNTIYF TGTGCCATCAGTGAGGGGGCTGGCAACACCATATATTTT
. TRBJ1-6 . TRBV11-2 CASRSTTGYNSPLHF TGTGCCAGCAGATCTACCACAGGGTACAATTCACCCCTCCACTTT
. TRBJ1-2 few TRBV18 CASSHTGSRRVTSLEDF TGTGCCAGCTCGCACACCGGGTCCCGAAGAGTCACTAGCTTGGAAGACTTC
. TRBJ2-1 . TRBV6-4 CASSDSIEVPYNEQFF TGTGCCAGCAGTGACTCGATCGAGGTCCCCTACAATGAGCAGTTCTTC
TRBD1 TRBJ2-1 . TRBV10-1 CASSEATPGQGKDEQFF TGCGCCAGCAGTGAGGCGACTCCGGGACAGGGGAAAGATGAGCAGTTCTTC
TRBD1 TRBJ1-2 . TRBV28 CASRGQGYGYTF TGTGCCAGCAGAGGACAGGGCTATGGCTACACCTTC
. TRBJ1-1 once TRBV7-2 CASSLNRDTEAFF TGTGCCAGCAGCTTAAATCGGGACACTGAAGCTTTCTTT
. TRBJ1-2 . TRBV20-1 CTPGLGYGYTF TGCACACCGGGACTGGGCTATGGCTACACCTTC
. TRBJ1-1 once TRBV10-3 CAIRKGQGAEAFF TGTGCCATTAGGAAGGGGCAAGGAGCTGAAGCTTTCTTT
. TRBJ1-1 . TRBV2 CASSGQINTEAFF TGTGCCAGCAGCGGACAGATAAACACTGAAGCTTTCTTT
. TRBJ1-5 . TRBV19 CASSIWEGRHQPQHF TGTGCCAGTAGTATATGGGAGGGGAGGCATCAGCCCCAGCATTTT
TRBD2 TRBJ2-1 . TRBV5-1 CASSYILAGTRYNEQFF TGCGCCAGCAGCTACATTCTAGCGGGAACAAGGTACAATGAGCAGTTCTTC
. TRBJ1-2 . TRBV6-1 CASSERSTGSGYGYTF TGTGCCAGCAGTGAAAGATCGACGGGGTCGGGCTATGGCTACACCTTC
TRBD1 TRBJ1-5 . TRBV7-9 CASSLDLTGAQPQHF TGTGCCAGCAGCTTAGATTTAACAGGGGCTCAGCCCCAGCATTTT
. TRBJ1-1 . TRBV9 CASSPAGQGHTEAFF TGTGCCAGCAGCCCTGCGGGGCAGGGCCACACTGAAGCTTTCTTT
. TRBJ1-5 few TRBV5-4 CASSLESSGPQHF TGTGCCAGCAGCTTGGAATCTTCGGGGCCCCAGCATTTT
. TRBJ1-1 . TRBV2 CASSEDSHYTEAFF TGTGCCAGCAGTGAAGACAGCCACTACACTGAAGCTTTCTTT
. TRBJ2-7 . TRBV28 CASSLGQKNEQYF TGTGCCAGCAGTTTAGGGCAGAAGAACGAGCAGTACTTC
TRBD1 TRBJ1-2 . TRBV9 CASSASTGDNGYTF TGTGCCAGCAGCGCCTCGACAGGGGATAATGGCTACACCTTC
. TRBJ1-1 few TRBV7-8 CASSLILRQGMAFF TGTGCCAGCAGCTTAATTTTGCGTCAGGGTATGGCTTTCTTT
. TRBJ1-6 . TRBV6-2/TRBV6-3 CASSYRGSNSPLHF TGTGCCAGCAGTTACAGGGGGTCGAATTCACCCCTCCACTTT
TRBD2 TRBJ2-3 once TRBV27 CASTLGAGRTDTQYF TGTGCCAGCACCCTAGGAGCGGGACGCACAGATACGCAGTATTTT
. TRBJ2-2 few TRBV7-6 CASSLVQGSNTGELFF TGTGCCAGCAGCTTAGTGCAGGGATCGAACACCGGGGAGCTGTTTTTT